These T cell receptor beta chains were read from a single sample in a study of shared clonotypes between healthy human individuals. The protocol was immunoSEQ multiplex PCR, while the TCRdb copy is restricted to in-frame clones and leaves out a portion. The sample carries some 2,100,000 clones, 95% recorded once. Material for sequencing was naive CD4+ T cells sorted from blood. These receptors were collected from a man aged 18 to 29 in good health. Each CDR3 is given with its conserved first and last residue.

v_gene	j_gene	CDR3aa
TRBV5-6	TRBJ2-3	CASSLVHSTDTQYF
TRBV28	TRBJ2-1	CASSSAGTPYNEQFF
TRBV10-3	TRBJ2-3	CAIRSRDLQDTQYF
TRBV5-1	TRBJ2-3	CASSDGPSTDTQYF
TRBV4-1	TRBJ1-6	CASSQALFPGTPSPLHF
TRBV28	TRBJ2-4	CASSGPGELAKNIQYF
TRBV30	TRBJ2-3	CAWTLGAPTQYF
TRBV5-1	TRBJ2-4	CASARGQGPGGAKNIQYF
TRBV18	TRBJ2-2	CASSRQGSTGELFF
TRBV21-1	TRBJ1-4	CASARAPTTNEKLFF
TRBV5-5	TRBJ2-2	CASSNDITGELFF
TRBV11-3	TRBJ1-6	CASSSGTADSPLHF
TRBV14	TRBJ2-1	CASSRQGTYNEQFF
TRBV6-1	TRBJ2-7	CASSEAGTKYEQYF
TRBV10-3	TRBJ1-6	CAISEGTGFPLHF
TRBV6-5	TRBJ2-7	CASTSSGAFSYEQYF
TRBV5-1	TRBJ2-7	CASSLVGQGRDEQYF
TRBV4-1	TRBJ2-1	CASSQEASSGNEQFF
TRBV4-1	TRBJ1-4	CASGVLPGEKLFF
TRBV7-9	TRBJ1-3	CASSLVKGRMDTIYF
TRBV5-1	TRBJ2-5	CASSLDGQLVETQYF